Sequencing of this T cell receptor beta chain was carried out in a study of T cells expressing NK-cell markers. Study context: Sequencing of TCR beta repertoires drew on sorted CD3+CD56+NKG2C+, CD3+CD56+NKG2C- and CD3+CD56-NKG2C+ T cells.

Study-wide results and limits: Uncertainty persisted over the HCMV specificity of expanded NKG2C+ T cell clones. The leading position in the CD3+CD56-NKG2C+ fraction of several donors also went to these clonotypes.

TCRdb reworked the 5' RACE reads into one entry per CDR3 protein, no DNA. Recorded for this sample: about 260,000 distinct CDR3 sequences. With regard to this clonotype: Its antigen remains unidentified.

The sequence derives from a man between 18 and 29 years old in good health. Sequencing was carried out using blood T cells: a sorted CD56 or NKG2C T cell subset, CD4+ or CD8+ T cells, or bulk PBMC T cells (not recorded which).

CDR3 residues: CASLGQTSYNEQFF. The chain joins TRBV18 to TRBJ2-1; TCRdb designates TRBD1, a call that cannot be tested without DNA. The CDR3 sequence is 14 residues long. Germline V gene data show CDR1 as KGHSH and CDR2 as LQKENI.